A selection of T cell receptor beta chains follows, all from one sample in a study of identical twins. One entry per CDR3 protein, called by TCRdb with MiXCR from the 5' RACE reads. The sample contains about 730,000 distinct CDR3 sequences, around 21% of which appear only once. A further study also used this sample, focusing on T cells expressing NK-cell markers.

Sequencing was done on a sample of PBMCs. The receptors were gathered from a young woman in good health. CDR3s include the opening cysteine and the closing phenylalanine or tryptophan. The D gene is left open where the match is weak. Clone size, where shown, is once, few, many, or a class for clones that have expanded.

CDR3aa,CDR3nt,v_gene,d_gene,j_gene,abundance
CASRSGLAGGVETQYF,TGTGCCAGCAGATCGGGACTAGCGGGGGGGGTTGAGACCCAGTACTTC,TRBV6-1,TRBD2,TRBJ2-5,-
CASSDGNRGVSGANVLTF,TGTGCCAGCAGTGATGGGAATAGAGGGGTCTCTGGGGCCAACGTCCTGACTTTC,TRBV6-4,-,TRBJ2-6,-
CASSLGVASSYNEQFF,TGTGCCAGCAGTTTAGGGGTAGCGAGCTCCTACAATGAGCAGTTCTTC,TRBV12-3/TRBV12-4,-,TRBJ2-1,few
CASSLVGTHTQYF,TGTGCCAGCAGCTTAGTCGGGACTCATACGCAGTATTTT,TRBV11-2,-,TRBJ2-3,-
CASSQESRRGGYTF,TGCGCCAGCAGCCAAGAATCCCGACGCGGTGGCTACACCTTC,TRBV4-1,-,TRBJ1-2,-
CASSLLRGEGMNTEAFF,TGTGCCAGCAGTTTACTTCGAGGTGAGGGGATGAACACTGAAGCTTTCTTT,TRBV12-3/TRBV12-4,-,TRBJ1-1,-
CASSQGGASYNEQFF,TGCGCCAGCAGCCAAGGTGGGGCCTCCTACAATGAGCAGTTCTTC,TRBV4-3,-,TRBJ2-1,many
CASSLGSPIYSNQPQHF,TGTGCCAGCAGTTTAGGGTCCCCAATTTATAGCAATCAGCCCCAGCATTTT,TRBV27,-,TRBJ1-5,few
CASSFGRGYNTEAFF,TGTGCCAGCAGCTTTGGCAGGGGCTACAACACTGAAGCTTTCTTT,TRBV7-9,-,TRBJ1-1,few
CSARPTGRWQYF,TGCAGTGCTAGACCGACAGGGAGATGGCAGTACTTC,TRBV20-1,TRBD1,TRBJ2-7,few
CSASPGMGRTEAFF,TGCAGTGCTAGCCCCGGGATGGGTCGCACTGAAGCTTTCTTT,TRBV20-1,-,TRBJ1-1,-
CASSAGTSGYEQFF,TGCGCCAGCAGCGCCGGGACTAGCGGCTATGAGCAGTTCTTC,TRBV5-1,TRBD2,TRBJ2-1,many
CASSLGGVKDEQFF,TGTGCCAGCAGCTTAGGGGGAGTGAAGGATGAGCAGTTCTTC,TRBV7-2,-,TRBJ2-1,few
CSAAPQGLGNNEQFF,TGCAGTGCTGCCCCCCAGGGGTTAGGTAACAATGAGCAGTTCTTC,TRBV20-1,-,TRBJ2-1,-
CSATLHNEQFF,TGCAGTGCTACCCTACACAATGAGCAGTTCTTC,TRBV20-1,-,TRBJ2-1,-
CASSLGQHRETQYF,TGTGCCAGCAGCCTAGGGCAGCATAGGGAGACCCAGTACTTC,TRBV7-6,-,TRBJ2-5,-
CASSEDLYQETQYF,TGTGCCAGCAGCGAAGATTTGTACCAAGAGACCCAGTACTTC,TRBV7-2,-,TRBJ2-5,few
CASSEFGGFTDTQYF,TGTGCCAGCAGTGAATTCGGGGGATTCACAGATACGCAGTATTTT,TRBV6-4,-,TRBJ2-3,many
CASSDGRYNEQFF,TGCGCCAGCAGTGATGGTCGTTACAATGAGCAGTTCTTC,TRBV10-1,-,TRBJ2-1,few
CSVGGNTGELFF,TGCAGCGTTGGCGGGAACACCGGGGAGCTGTTTTTT,TRBV29-1,-,TRBJ2-2,-
CSARRAGGFYEQFF,TGCAGTGCTAGGCGCGCGGGAGGGTTCTATGAGCAGTTCTTC,TRBV20-1,TRBD2,TRBJ2-1,few
CASSFWDSGYEQYF,TGCGCCAGCAGCTTCTGGGACTCGGGTTACGAGCAGTACTTC,TRBV5-1,-,TRBJ2-7,-
CASSSPRTSTDTQYF,TGTGCCAGCAGTTCTCCACGGACAAGCACAGATACGCAGTATTTT,TRBV12-3/TRBV12-4,-,TRBJ2-3,few
CASTLGRGGGGELFF,TGTGCCAGCACCTTGGGGCGAGGGGGAGGCGGGGAGCTGTTTTTT,TRBV12-3/TRBV12-4,-,TRBJ2-2,few
CASSGGKTQYF,TGTGCCAGCAGTGGTGGCAAGACCCAGTACTTC,TRBV12-3/TRBV12-4,-,TRBJ2-5,-
CSATLGLAGGIGQFF,TGCAGTGCTACCCTTGGACTAGCGGGGGGTATCGGGCAGTTCTTC,TRBV20-1,TRBD2,TRBJ2-1,few
CSAGRGGAEAFF,TGCAGTGCTGGTCGTGGAGGGGCTGAAGCTTTCTTT,TRBV20-1,-,TRBJ1-1,few
CSVSPVGETQYF,TGCAGCGTTTCGCCGGTGGGGGAGACCCAGTACTTC,TRBV29-1,-,TRBJ2-5,-
CSAPRGASALFYNEQFF,TGCAGTGCCCCACGGGGGGCTAGCGCTTTATTCTACAATGAGCAGTTCTTC,TRBV20-1,-,TRBJ2-1,-
CSASSSGGGYQETQYF,TGCAGTGCTAGCTCTAGCGGGGGGGGGTACCAAGAGACCCAGTACTTC,TRBV20-1,TRBD2,TRBJ2-5,-
CASSEATLGGGYTF,TGTGCCAGCAGTGAAGCGACGCTGGGGGGTGGCTACACCTTC,TRBV2,-,TRBJ1-2,few
CSARGLARNEQFF,TGCAGTGCCAGGGGACTAGCTAGAAATGAGCAGTTCTTC,TRBV20-1,TRBD2,TRBJ2-1,few
CSARDHGKTYEQYF,TGCAGTGCTAGAGATCATGGCAAAACCTACGAGCAGTACTTC,TRBV20-1,-,TRBJ2-7,few
CSARARGDTGELFF,TGCAGTGCTAGGGCCAGGGGGGACACCGGGGAGCTGTTTTTT,TRBV20-1,-,TRBJ2-2,many
CSASATYSVGNTIYF,TGCAGTGCTAGTGCTACATACAGTGTAGGAAACACCATATATTTT,TRBV20-1,-,TRBJ1-3,-
CASSRLAGAQFF,TGTGCCAGCAGCAGACTAGCGGGAGCGCAGTTCTTC,TRBV5-6,TRBD2,TRBJ2-1,-
CSVIRGEDTQYF,TGCAGTGTTATCCGGGGGGAGGATACGCAGTATTTT,TRBV20-1,TRBD2,TRBJ2-3,many
CASSLAVAGHNEQFF,TGCGCCAGCAGCTTGGCCGTTGCGGGTCACAATGAGCAGTTCTTC,TRBV5-1,-,TRBJ2-1,-
CSVRQGWSVWEQFF,TGCAGCGTCCGACAGGGTTGGTCTGTCTGGGAGCAGTTCTTC,TRBV29-1,TRBD1,TRBJ2-1,few
CATSRRDTSYEQYF,TGTGCCACCAGCAGGCGGGACACCAGCTACGAGCAGTACTTC,TRBV15,-,TRBJ2-7,few
CASSPSQGAETQYF,TGTGCCAGCAGCCCCTCACAGGGCGCGGAGACCCAGTACTTC,TRBV6-1,-,TRBJ2-5,-
CAWTRQDQVYLRFF,TGTGCCTGGACCCGCCAGGACCAAGTATACTTAAGGTTCTTC,TRBV30,-,TRBJ2-1,-
CASAAGAGAEYEQYF,TGCGCCAGCGCCGCCGGCGCGGGAGCGGAATACGAGCAGTACTTC,TRBV5-1,TRBD2,TRBJ2-7,few
CASSLEDYNEQFF,TGTGCCAGTAGCCTAGAGGACTACAATGAGCAGTTCTTC,TRBV19,-,TRBJ2-1,-
CASSLYTSGDNEQFF,TGTGCCAGCAGCTTATATACTAGCGGGGACAATGAGCAGTTCTTC,TRBV11-2,TRBD2,TRBJ2-1,-
CASSPYGGTTEAFF,TGTGCCAGCTCACCATATGGGGGGACCACTGAAGCTTTCTTT,TRBV18,-,TRBJ1-1,-
CSIGGTDTQYF,TGCAGTATCGGGGGCACAGATACGCAGTATTTT,TRBV20-1,-,TRBJ2-3,few
CASSTRTVPYNEQFF,TGTGCCAGTAGTACCCGGACAGTTCCCTACAATGAGCAGTTCTTC,TRBV19,-,TRBJ2-1,-
CASSWTSGVSGANVLTF,TGTGCCAGCAGTTGGACTTCTGGAGTCTCTGGGGCCAACGTCCTGACTTTC,TRBV2,-,TRBJ2-6,-
CASSLSDRTGPQHF,TGTGCCAGCAGTTTATCGGACAGGACAGGGCCCCAGCATTTT,TRBV12-3/TRBV12-4,TRBD1,TRBJ1-5,-